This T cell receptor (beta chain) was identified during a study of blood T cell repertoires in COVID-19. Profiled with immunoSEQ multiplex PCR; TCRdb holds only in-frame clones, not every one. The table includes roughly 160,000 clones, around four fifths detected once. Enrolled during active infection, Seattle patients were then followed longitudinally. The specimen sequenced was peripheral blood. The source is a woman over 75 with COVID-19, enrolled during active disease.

CDR3 in DNA: TGTGCCAGCAGCTCAATCTTGCAGGGGTCCGGGGAGACCCAGTACTTC. Protein: CASSSILQGSGETQYF. The chain has TRBV7-6 and TRBJ2-5, with a possible D match to TRBD1 (6 bases). This CDR3 comprises 16 residues. Germline V gene sequence: CDR1 SGHVS, CDR2 FNYEAQ. Deletions cut 4 bases from V and 5 bases from J, with 20 bases between. Supplemented by reference TRBV7-6 and TRBJ2-5, the full variable domain reads GAGVSQSPRYKVTKRGQDVALRCDPISGHVSLYWYRQALGQGPEFLTYFNYEAQQDKSGLPNDRFSAERPEGSISTLTIQRTEQRDSAMYRCASSSILQGSGETQYFGPGTRLLVL.